Listed here are 18 T cell receptor beta chains from one sample, sequenced in a study of cytomegalovirus exposure and HLA in healthy donors (dated by TCRdb to 2016 to 2017). The method behind the library was the immunoSEQ multiplex PCR assay. In TCRdb, the immuneACCESS table is reduced to in-frame sequences with V and J assigned. These tables do not hold every clone; where another copy was compared, an unresolved V gene accounts for under half, and the others remain unexplained. The sample has some 120,000 clones on record, approximately 81% of them singletons. The ten largest clones represent around 1.9% of the sample. Sample: PBMCs. All receptors come from a woman under 40 in good health and CMV-seronegative.

The chain couples TRBV7-9 to TRBJ2-7; 7 bases line up with TRBD1. Germline trimming cut 5 bases from V and 4 bases from J; bases unmatched to any gene: 14. The CDR3 sequence is 16 residues long. Germline V gene sequence: CDR1 SEHNR, CDR2 FQNEAQ (reference sequence). In DNA form, the CDR3 reads TGTGCCAGCAGCAAATACGCCGGGACAGCGCCTTACGAGCAGTACTTC. Amino acids: CASSKYAGTAPYEQYF. The full variable domain, rest sourced from reference TRBV7-9 and TRBJ2-7, is DTGVSQNPRHKITKRGQNVTFRCDPISEHNRLYWYRQTLGQGPEFLTYFQNEAQLEKSRLLSDRFSAERPKGSFSTLEIQRTEQGDSAMYLCASSKYAGTAPYEQYFGPGTRLTVT.

The chain combines TRBV7-9 with TRBJ1-2, with TRBD1 as a possible D gene (6 bases). This CDR3 region has 11 residues. Trimming cost V 5 bases and J 8 bases, with 9 bases left between them. The germline V gene encodes CDR1 SEHNR and CDR2 FQNEAQ (reference sequence). The CDR3 DNA reads as TGTGCCAGCAGCCTAGACAGGGGCTACACCTTC. This gives the protein CASSLDRGYTF.

The table lists this clone with a few counts. CDR3 loop: CASSSPGGYEQYF. In DNA form, the CDR3 reads TGTGCCAGCAGTTCGCCGGGAGGCTACGAGCAGTACTTC. This chain connects TRBV6-5 to TRBJ2-7, with 7 bases fitting TRBD2. Losses at the gene ends were 4 bases for V and 3 bases for J; bases not matched to a gene: 3. The CDR3 contains 13 residues. CDR1 is MNHEY, CDR2 SVGAGI, per germline.

V and J are TRBV10-1 and TRBJ2-3; 8 bases line up with TRBD1. Germline V gene sequence: CDR1 WNHNN, CDR2 SYGVQD (reference sequence). This CDR3 region has 16 residues. V lost 7 bases to trimming and J lost 1 base; unmatched junction nucleotides: 10. As DNA, the CDR3 is TGCGCCAGCACTATGGGACAGGCCACCTGCACAGATACGCAGTATTTT. This gives the protein CASTMGQATCTDTQYF.

The chain combines TRBV28 with TRBJ1-1, with D possibly matching TRBD1 (6 bases). Germline CDR1 reads MDHEN; CDR2 reads SYDVKM. The CDR3 has 16 residues. Trimming pared 8 bases from V and 0 bases from J, leaving 19 bases between. For the CDR3, the DNA is TGTGCCAGCCCCCCAGCGGACAGAAGAATGAACACTGAAGCTTTCTTT. This translates into CASPPADRRMNTEAFF.

The gene calls are TRBV11-2 and TRBJ1-1; D is uncertain. Germline CDR1 is SGHAT and CDR2 is FQNNGV. The CDR3 spans 12 residues. V shed 1 base and J shed 8 bases, with 8 bases lying between them. The CDR3 loop is CASSLGLAEAFF. The CDR3 DNA reads as TGTGCCAGCAGCTTAGGGTTGGCCGAAGCTTTCTTT.

This chain uses TRBV7-2 with TRBJ2-5, with 9 positions matching TRBD2. Trimming at V came to 1 base and at J to 1 base, leaving 4 bases not matched to a gene. Per the germline V gene, CDR1 is SGHTA and CDR2 is FQGNSA. CDR3 size: 16 residues. In DNA, the CDR3 is TGTGCCAGCAGCTTAGGCCGCGGGGGGGCCCAAGAGACCCAGTACTTC. Residues: CASSLGRGGAQETQYF.

This clone appeared a few times. This chain links TRBV18 with TRBJ2-5; 9 nucleotides agree with TRBD1. The CDR3 covers 15 residues. CDR1 is KGHSH, CDR2 LQKENI, per germline. Unmatched junction bases numbered 10, after V lost 6 bases and J lost 5 bases. CDR3 DNA sequence: TGTGCCAGCTCTCCAACCCGGGACAGGGTTGAGACCCAGTACTTC. Amino acids: CASSPTRDRVETQYF.

This clone showed up just a few times. The chain couples TRBV9 to TRBJ2-7, with TRBD2 identical over 9 bases. The CDR3 contains 15 residues. Germline V CDR1 and CDR2: SGDLS, YYNGEE. The V and J ends lost 2 bases and 0 bases, in that order; junction bases with no gene match: 3. For the CDR3, the DNA is TGTGCCAGCAGCGTCAGCGGGGGGAGCTCCTACGAGCAGTACTTC. Protein sequence: CASSVSGGSSYEQYF.

This rearrangement joins TRBV6-1 to TRBJ2-1; 7 nucleotides line up with TRBD2. Germline V gives CDR1 MNHNS, CDR2 SASEGT. The ends lost 6 bases at V and 9 bases at J; junction bases unmatched: 5. The CDR3 totals 12 residues. DNA for the CDR3: TGTGCCAGCAGCGCTCCTAGCGGTGAGCAGTTCTTC. It yields the protein CASSAPSGEQFF.

This clone turned up a few times. The V and J genes are TRBV5-1 and TRBJ1-2; a possible D gene is TRBD1 (6 bases). Germline lookup yields CDR1 SGHRS and CDR2 YFSETQ. Trimming pared 7 bases from V and 7 bases from J, leaving 14 bases between. The CDR3 length is 12 residues. CDR3 amino acids: CASGTGTSGYTF. In DNA form, the CDR3 reads TGCGCCAGCGGAACGGGGACATCTGGCTACACCTTC.

The gene calls are TRBV6-1 and TRBJ1-6, with D possibly TRBD1 on 6 matching bases. Trimming cost V 7 bases and J 11 bases, with 15 bases left between them. The CDR3 loop spans 13 amino acids. Germline CDR1 reads MNHNS; CDR2 reads SASEGT. CDR3 sequence reads: CASNDRSPAPLHF. In DNA form, the CDR3 reads TGTGCCAGCAATGACAGGTCCCCGGCACCCCTCCACTTT.

The chain uses TRBV7-2 and TRBJ2-1; 15 nucleotides match TRBD2. This CDR3 has 17 amino acids. Germline loops: CDR1 SGHTA, CDR2 FQGNSA. Germline trimming cut 5 bases from V and 5 bases from J; bases unmatched to any gene: 7. The CDR3 DNA reads as TGTGCCAGCAGCCCCCGGACTAGCGGGGGGGGGCACAATGAGCAGTTCTTC. Residues: CASSPRTSGGGHNEQFF.

The chain joins TRBV4-3 to TRBJ2-7; 7 positions agree with TRBD1. Germline lookup yields CDR1 LGHNA and CDR2 YSLEER. CDR3 length: 16 residues. Germline trimming cut 1 base from V and 4 bases from J; bases unmatched to any gene: 10. The CDR3 loop reads CASSQAPHRGRYEQYF. The CDR3 bases are TGCGCCAGCAGCCAAGCCCCCCACAGGGGAAGGTACGAGCAGTACTTC.

This chain joins TRBV9 and TRBJ2-6, with TRBD1 identical over 9 bases. J gave up 3 bases and V 0 bases, and 7 bases lay outside the gene matches. The germline CDR1 and CDR2 sequences are SGDLS and YYNGEE. This CDR3 contains 18 residues. The CDR3 bases are TGTGCCAGCAGCGTAGCGGACAGGGGAAGAGGTGGGGCCAACGTCCTGACTTTC. Translation gives CASSVADRGRGGANVLTF.

On this clone: The sample has other DNA sequences that encode this CDR3 too. This chain links TRBV13 with TRBJ1-2; TRBD1 agrees at 10 bases. The CDR3 contains 15 residues. Germline CDR1 and CDR2: PRHDT and FYEKMQ (reference sequence). V lost 1 base, J lost 2 bases, and 1 base stayed unmatched. Written as DNA, the CDR3 is TGTGCCAGCAGCTTAGCGGGACAGGGGAACTATGGCTACACCTTC. It translates to CASSLAGQGNYGYTF.

This chain joins TRBV9 and TRBJ2-1; 10 bases align to TRBD2. Losses at the gene ends were 0 bases for V and 9 bases for J; bases not matched to a gene: 9. The germline V gene encodes CDR1 SGDLS and CDR2 YYNGEE. This CDR3 comprises 16 residues. The CDR3 protein is CASSVVLAGGPREQFF. The CDR3, as DNA: TGTGCCAGCAGCGTAGTATTAGCGGGGGGCCCGCGTGAGCAGTTCTTC.

The genes are TRBV7-8 and TRBJ1-2, with 8 bases lining up with TRBD1. V trimming: 5 bases; J trimming: 8 bases; junction bases outside the gene matches: 13. The CDR3 totals 15 residues. From germline, CDR1 is SGHVS and CDR2 FQNEAQ. In nucleotides, the CDR3 is TGTGCCAGCAGCACCCGGACAGGGCACTCTCGGGGCTACACCTTC. As protein: CASSTRTGHSRGYTF. The variable domain in full, with the rest retrieved from reference TRBV7-8 and TRBJ1-2, is GAGVSQSPRYKVAKRGQDVALRCDPISGHVSLFWYQQALGQGPEFLTYFQNEAQLDKSGLPSDRFFAERPEGSVSTLKIQRTQQEDSAVYLCASSTRTGHSRGYTFGSGTRLTVV.